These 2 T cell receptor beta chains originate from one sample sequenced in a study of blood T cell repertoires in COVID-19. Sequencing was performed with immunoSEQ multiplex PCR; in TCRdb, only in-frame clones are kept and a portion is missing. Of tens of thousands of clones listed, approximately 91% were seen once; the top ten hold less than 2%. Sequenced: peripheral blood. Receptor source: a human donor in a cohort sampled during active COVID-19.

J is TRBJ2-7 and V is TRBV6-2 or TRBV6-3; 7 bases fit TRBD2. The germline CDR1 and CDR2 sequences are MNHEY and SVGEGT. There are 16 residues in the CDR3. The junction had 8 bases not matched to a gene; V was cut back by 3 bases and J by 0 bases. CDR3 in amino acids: CASSYKRAGSSYEQYF. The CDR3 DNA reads TGTGCCAGCAGTTATAAAAGAGCGGGAAGCTCCTACGAGCAGTACTTC.

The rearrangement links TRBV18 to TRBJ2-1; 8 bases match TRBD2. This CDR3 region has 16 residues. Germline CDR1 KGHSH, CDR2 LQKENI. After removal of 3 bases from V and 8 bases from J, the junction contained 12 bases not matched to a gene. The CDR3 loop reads CASSPSSSGLRDEQFF. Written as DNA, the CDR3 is TGTGCCAGCTCACCCTCCTCTAGCGGGCTGCGGGATGAGCAGTTCTTC.